This T cell receptor beta chain was captured in a study of PD-1 blockade in classical Hodgkin lymphoma. As for time point: newly diagnosed, previously untreated cHL patient sample. Negative selection with magnetic separation was used to purify CD4+ T cells from thawed PBMCs. Untreated, newly diagnosed classical Hodgkin lymphoma PBMCs were comparators. Profiled with immunoSEQ multiplex PCR; TCRdb holds only in-frame clones, not every one. The sample holds about 32,000 clones, about 88% seen once. Whole-study results and caveats: Reports indicated that newly diagnosed patients had lower baseline TCR diversity than healthy donors did. Nothing has yet pinned down what causes the repertoire differences, possibly disease activity or prior therapy.

This CDR3 is 15 amino acids long. Per the germline V gene, CDR1 is MDHEN and CDR2 is SYDVKM. The V segment lost 3 bases and the J segment 7 bases; nucleotides outside the gene matches: 8. For this clone: Its target is unknown.

The clonotype was recovered from a human donor with classical Hodgkin lymphoma. The specimen was CD4+ T cells from blood. The gene calls are TRBV28 and TRBJ2-7; 11 positions match TRBD2. The CDR3 sequence is CASSFGLAGSGEQYF. The DNA for the CDR3 is TGTGCCAGCAGTTTTGGACTAGCGGGCAGCGGGGAGCAGTACTTC.